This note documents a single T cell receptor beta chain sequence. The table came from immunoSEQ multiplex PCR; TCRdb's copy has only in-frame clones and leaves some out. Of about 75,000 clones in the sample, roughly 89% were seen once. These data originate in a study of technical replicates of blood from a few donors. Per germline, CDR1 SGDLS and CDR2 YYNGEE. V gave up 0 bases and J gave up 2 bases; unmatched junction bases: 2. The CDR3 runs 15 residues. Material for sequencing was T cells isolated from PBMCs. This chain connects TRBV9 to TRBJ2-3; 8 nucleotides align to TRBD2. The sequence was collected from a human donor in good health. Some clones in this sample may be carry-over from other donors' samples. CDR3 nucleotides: TGTGCCAGCAGCGTAGGGACTAGCCACACAGATACGCAGTATTTT. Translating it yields CASSVGTSHTDTQYF.